The 5 T cell receptor beta chains listed next were all sequenced from one sample in a study of pediatric ulcerative colitis. Rectal tissue came from one to two pinch biopsies taken at colonoscopy. Some clones are missing from TCRdb's copy, which holds only in-frame ones; the method was immunoSEQ multiplex PCR. Here the sample spans about 36,000 clones, about 80% being singletons. The sequenced sample consisted of gut tissue. Receptor source: a boy younger than 18 with moderate ulcerative colitis.

This sequence joins TRBV5-8 and TRBJ1-2, with no clear D. Per germline, CDR1 SGHTS and CDR2 YDEGEE. Trimming stripped 2 bases from V and 1 base from J, with 21 bases between. The CDR3 extends over 18 amino acids. CDR3 coding DNA: TGTGCCAGCAGCTTACGTATCCAGGTGGCAACCTTTAACTATGGCTACACCTTC. This codes for CASSLRIQVATFNYGYTF.

This CDR3 is CATSRDKTPLGYFAGNTIYF. Here the CDR3 DNA reads TGTGCCACCAGCAGAGATAAAACACCTTTAGGGTACTTCGCTGGAAACACCATATATTTT. This chain joins TRBV15 and TRBJ1-3; the D is unclear. The CDR3 is made up of 20 amino acids. CDR1 is LNHNV, CDR2 YYDKDF, per germline (reference sequence). The V and J ends lost 0 bases and 2 bases respectively, with 23 bases between them.

The chain combines TRBV6-1 with TRBJ2-1; maybe TRBD1 (5 bases). The CDR3 has 14 amino acids. V lost 3 bases to trimming and J lost 7 bases, with 13 bases between them. Germline V gene sequence: CDR1 MNHNS, CDR2 SASEGT. CDR3 DNA: TGTGCCAGCAGTGATCCGGACAAGAGGAATGAGCAGTTCTTC. Its protein is CASSDPDKRNEQFF.

The rearrangement links TRBV18 to TRBJ1-2; D ambiguous. The germline V and J ends were trimmed by 6 bases and 3 bases, with 17 bases remaining between them. The CDR3 is 15 residues long. Germline-derived CDR1 and CDR2 are KGHSH and LQKENI. The CDR3 coding sequence is TGTGCCAGCTCCCCGGGCACAACAGCAGACTATGGCTACACCTTC. Amino acids: CASSPGTTADYGYTF.

The V call is TRBV30, the J call TRBJ2-5; 9 bases match TRBD2. The CDR3 has 14 amino acids. CDR1 and CDR2 from the germline V gene are GTSNPN and SVGIG (reference sequence). J gave up 4 bases and V 0 bases, and 3 bases lay outside the gene matches. CDR3 amino acids: CAWSVGSGGETQYF. The CDR3 DNA follows: TGTGCCTGGAGTGTCGGTAGCGGGGGAGAGACCCAGTACTTC.